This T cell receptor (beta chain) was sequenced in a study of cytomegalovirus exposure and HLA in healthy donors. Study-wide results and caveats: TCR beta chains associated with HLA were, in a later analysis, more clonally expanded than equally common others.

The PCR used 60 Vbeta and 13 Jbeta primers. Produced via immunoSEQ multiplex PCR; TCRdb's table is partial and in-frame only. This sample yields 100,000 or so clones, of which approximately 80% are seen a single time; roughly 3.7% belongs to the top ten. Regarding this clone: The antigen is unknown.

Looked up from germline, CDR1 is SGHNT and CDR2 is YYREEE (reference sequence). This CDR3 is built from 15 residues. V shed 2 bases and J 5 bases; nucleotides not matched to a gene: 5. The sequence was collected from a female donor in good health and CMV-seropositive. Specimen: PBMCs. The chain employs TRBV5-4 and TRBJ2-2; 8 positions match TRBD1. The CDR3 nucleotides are TGTGCCAGCAGCTTCCCGGACAGGGATACCGGGGAGCTGTTTTTT. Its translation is CASSFPDRDTGELFF.